Below, 9 T cell receptor beta chains from the same sample are listed, as sequenced in a study of graft-versus-host responses after intestinal transplantation. Which antigens these TCRs recognize remains unknown. TCRdb's table, derived via immunoSEQ multiplex PCR, lists solely in-frame clones and lacks some. Counted here are about 120,000 clones, approximately 96% occurring once; the ten biggest clones make up more than 2.5%. The input for sequencing was unstimulated CD8+ T cells sorted from spleen or lymph node cells, taken before intestinal transplant. The receptors stem from a human donor who received an intestinal transplant.

The chain combines TRBV29-1 with TRBJ2-6, with D perhaps matching TRBD2 (5 bases). V was trimmed by 6 bases and J by 2 bases, leaving 11 bases between them. From germline, CDR1 is SQVTM and CDR2 ANQGSEA. CDR3 size: 14 residues. The CDR3 sequence: CSVARRPGANVLTF. CDR3 DNA sequence: TGCAGCGTGGCTCGGAGGCCTGGGGCCAACGTCCTGACTTTC.

This CDR3 is CASSSSLPDPKAFF. The CDR3 DNA reads TGCGCCAGCAGCTCTTCACTCCCAGACCCTAAAGCTTTCTTT. V gene TRBV5-1 combines with J gene TRBJ1-1; the D is unclear. This CDR3 region has 14 residues. Trimming pared 3 bases from V and 9 bases from J, leaving 18 bases between. The germline gives CDR1 SGHRS, CDR2 YFSETQ.

J is TRBJ2-5 and V is TRBV7-9, with 10 bases that match TRBD2. The CDR3 contains 18 residues. The junction had 14 bases not matched to a gene; V was cut back by 5 bases and J by 2 bases. Germline V gives CDR1 SEHNR, CDR2 FQNEAQ (reference sequence). In nucleotides, the CDR3 is TGTGCCAGCAGCGATCATGCTAGCGGGAGTCTGCCTCAAGAGACCCAGTACTTC. It specifies CASSDHASGSLPQETQYF.

V is TRBV9 and J is TRBJ2-1; no firm D call. The CDR3 loop spans 13 amino acids. V was clipped by 4 bases and J by 2 bases, with 7 bases between them. The germline V gene encodes CDR1 SGDLS and CDR2 YYNGEE. The CDR3 sequence is CASSPDPYNEQFF. DNA of the CDR3: TGTGCCAGCAGCCCGGACCCCTACAATGAGCAGTTCTTC. Full variable domain (missing parts from reference TRBV9 and TRBJ2-1): DSGVTQTPKHLITATGQRVTLRCSPRSGDLSVYWYQQSLDQGLQFLIQYYNGEERAKGNILERFSAQQFPDLHSELNLSSLELGDSALYFCASSPDPYNEQFFGPGTRLTVL.

This clone was seen a few times. The V call is TRBV30, the J call TRBJ2-7; the match to TRBD2 covers 8 bases. The CDR3 sequence is 13 residues long. V dropped 7 bases and J dropped 2; count of bases not matched to a gene: 7. CDR1 is GTSNPN and CDR2 is SVGIG in the germline V gene (reference sequence). In nucleotides, the CDR3 is TGTGCCTTAACCGGGGGGGATGCCTACGAGCAGTACTTC. Encoded protein: CALTGGDAYEQYF. Full variable domain (missing parts from reference TRBV30 and TRBJ2-7): SQTIHQWPATLVQPVGSPLSLECTVEGTSNPNLYWYRQAAGRGLQLLFYSVGIGQISSEVPQNLSASRPQDRQFILSSKKLLLSDSGFYLCALTGGDAYEQYFGPGTRLTVT.

The genes are TRBV9 and TRBJ1-2; D perhaps matches TRBD1 (5 bases). Trimming stripped 4 bases from V and 8 bases from J, with 15 bases between. From germline, CDR1 is SGDLS and CDR2 YYNGEE. The CDR3 extends over 13 amino acids. The DNA of the CDR3 is TGTGCCAGCAGCTCAGACGGGGCAGGGGGCTACACCTTC. Amino acid sequence: CASSSDGAGGYTF.

This chain uses TRBV15 with TRBJ1-1; D perhaps matches TRBD1 (5 bases). CDR1 is LNHNV and CDR2 is YYDKDF in the germline V gene (reference sequence). The CDR3 extends over 15 amino acids. V lost 0 bases and J lost 4, with 12 bases in between. In nucleotides, the CDR3 is TGTGCCACCAGCAGAGACAGGGCCCTAAGCACTGAAGCTTTCTTT. Its translation is CATSRDRALSTEAFF.

The rearrangement joins TRBV5-1 to TRBJ2-1; possible D gene TRBD2, 6 bases. Germline V gene data show CDR1 as SGHRS and CDR2 as YFSETQ. The V gene lost 4 bases and the J gene lost 4 bases, with 18 bases spanning the gap. The CDR3 has 16 residues. The CDR3 region has the DNA TGCGCCAGCAGCGTCCCAGGTTTGCGGGGATACAATGAGCAGTTCTTC. Amino acids: CASSVPGLRGYNEQFF.

J is TRBJ2-3 and V is TRBV6-1, with 12 bases that match TRBD2. CDR1 and CDR2 from the germline V gene are MNHNS and SASEGT. This CDR3 spans 18 amino acids. Trimming took 4 bases from V and 2 from J; bases not matched to a gene: 10. CDR3 sequence reads: CASSAAGTSGWHTDTQYF. The CDR3 nucleotides are TGTGCCAGCAGTGCCGCCGGGACTAGCGGGTGGCACACAGATACGCAGTATTTT.